A single sample is the source of the 12 T cell receptor beta chains below, sequenced in a study of blood T cell repertoires in COVID-19. Libraries were prepared by immunoSEQ multiplex PCR; TCRdb keeps only in-frame clonotypes and omits some of them. The sample carries about 180,000 clones, roughly four fifths recorded once. Sequencing used peripheral blood. These receptors were collected from a human donor in a cohort sampled during active COVID-19.

The chain recombines TRBV4-3 with TRBJ2-6, with TRBD2 matching 9 bases. The germline CDR1 and CDR2 sequences are LGHNA and YSLEER. The V and J ends lost 3 bases and 0 bases, in that order; junction bases with no gene match: 6. The CDR3 sequence is 18 residues long. The CDR3 is CASSHVAGGSSGANVLTF. In DNA, the CDR3 is TGCGCCAGCAGCCATGTCGCGGGAGGGAGCTCTGGGGCCAACGTCCTGACTTTC.

The chain recombines TRBV6-1 with TRBJ2-6; D unresolved. Deletions cut 1 base from V and 0 bases from J, with 4 bases between. Germline-derived CDR1 and CDR2 are MNHNS and SASEGT. There are 15 residues in the CDR3. The chain's CDR3 is CASSEGYSGANVLTF. CDR3 DNA: TGTGCCAGCAGTGAAGGTTACTCTGGGGCCAACGTCCTGACTTTC.

The rearrangement joins TRBV3-1 (or the pseudogene TRBV3-2) to TRBJ2-7; 13 bases map to TRBD2. This CDR3 has 17 residues. V was pared by 2 bases and J by 2 bases, with 6 bases of the junction left unmatched. Germline CDR1 reads LGHDT; CDR2 reads YNNKEL (reference sequence). CDR3 bases: TGTGCCAGCAGCCAACCGGGACTAGCGGGGCTAGCCTACGAGCAGTACTTC. Protein: CASSQPGLAGLAYEQYF.

This clone has just one count. V and J are TRBV28 and TRBJ2-7, with 12 positions matching TRBD2. CDR3 length: 16 residues. Trimming at V came to 2 bases and at J to 0 bases, leaving 2 bases not matched to a gene. From germline, CDR1 is MDHEN and CDR2 SYDVKM. The CDR3 DNA is TGTGCCAGCAGTTTAACTAGCGGGAGGTCCTCCTACGAGCAGTACTTC. Its protein is CASSLTSGRSSYEQYF.

The V and J genes are TRBV5-1 and TRBJ2-5, with 7 bases matching TRBD2. V was clipped by 1 base and J by 2 bases; unmatched bases: 5. Germline V gene data show CDR1 as SGHRS and CDR2 as YFSETQ. This CDR3 has 15 amino acids. For the CDR3, the DNA is TGCGCCAGCAGCTTGCGGGGAGCGGGGCAAGAGACCCAGTACTTC. Residues: CASSLRGAGQETQYF.

The chain recombines TRBV11-2 with TRBJ2-1; TRBD2 aligns across 10 bases. The germline gives CDR1 SGHAT, CDR2 FQNNGV. The trim removed 4 bases at V and 2 bases at J, leaving 5 bases unmatched. CDR3 length: 16 residues. CDR3 residues: CASSSGAGGPYNEQFF. The CDR3 coding sequence is TGTGCCAGCAGCTCGGGAGCGGGAGGGCCCTACAATGAGCAGTTCTTC. Using reference TRBV11-2 and TRBJ2-1 for the parts outside the CDR3, the full variable domain is EAGVAQSPRYKIIEKRQSVAFWCNPISGHATLYWYQQILGQGPKLLIQFQNNGVVDDSQLPKDRFSAERLKGVDSTLKIQPAKLEDSAVYLCASSSGAGGPYNEQFFGPGTRLTVL.

The chain is built from TRBV24-1 and TRBJ2-3; 8 bases fit TRBD1. The CDR3 is 17 residues long. The V and J ends lost 1 base and 8 bases, in that order; junction bases with no gene match: 13. Looked up from germline, CDR1 is KGHDR and CDR2 is SFDVKD. As DNA, the CDR3 is TGTGCCACCAGTGATTTAACGGCAGGGGGCGTCTACGGTACGCAGTATTTT. Amino acids: CATSDLTAGGVYGTQYF.

The chain employs TRBV7-8 and TRBJ2-5; D is ambiguous. Germline lookup yields CDR1 SGHVS and CDR2 FQNEAQ. V was trimmed by 4 bases and J by 1 base, leaving 13 bases between them. The CDR3 has 15 amino acids. The CDR3 protein is CASSSSYTSQETQYF. The CDR3 bases are TGTGCCAGCAGCTCTTCATACACCTCCCAAGAGACCCAGTACTTC.

The rearrangement joins TRBV29-1 to TRBJ1-1; D remains ambiguous. Trimming took off 0 bases at V and 0 bases at J, with 8 bases between the two ends. CDR3 length: 14 amino acids. Germline V gene data show CDR1 as SQVTM and CDR2 as ANQGSEA. DNA for the CDR3: TGCAGCGTTGAAGAAATCGGGTTGAACACTGAAGCTTTCTTT. Encoded protein: CSVEEIGLNTEAFF.

V gene TRBV14 combines with J gene TRBJ2-4, with TRBD2 matching 9 bases. This CDR3 is 16 amino acids long. CDR1 is SGHDN and CDR2 is FVKESK in the germline V gene. Germline trimming cut 0 bases from V and 8 bases from J; bases unmatched to any gene: 8. CDR3: CASSQDVAGAMHIQYF. The CDR3 bases are TGTGCCAGCAGCCAAGACGTAGCGGGAGCCATGCACATTCAGTACTTC.

This clone appeared a few times. V usage is TRBV5-1 and J usage is TRBJ1-5; 9 bases agree with TRBD1. J was trimmed by 7 bases and V by 3 bases; bases with no gene match: 2. CDR3 length: 13 amino acids. Germline CDR1 SGHRS, CDR2 YFSETQ. This CDR3 reads CASSWTGEQPQHF. The CDR3 DNA reads TGCGCCAGCAGCTGGACAGGGGAACAGCCCCAGCATTTT. Variable domain in full (rest from reference TRBV5-1 and TRBJ1-5): KAGVTQTPRYLIKTRGQQVTLSCSPISGHRSVSWYQQTPGQGLQFLFEYFSETQRNKGNFPGRFSGRQFSNSRSEMNVSTLELGDSALYLCASSWTGEQPQHFGDGTRLSIL.

The rearrangement links TRBV19 to TRBJ1-5; D is perhaps TRBD1 (6 bases). The V and J ends lost 5 bases and 2 bases respectively, with 10 bases between them. The length of the CDR3 is 14 residues. In germline, CDR1 is LNHDA, CDR2 SQIVND (reference sequence). The chain's CDR3 is CASSGGGRNQPQHF. DNA for the CDR3: TGTGCCAGTAGTGGGGGGGGCCGCAATCAGCCCCAGCATTTT.